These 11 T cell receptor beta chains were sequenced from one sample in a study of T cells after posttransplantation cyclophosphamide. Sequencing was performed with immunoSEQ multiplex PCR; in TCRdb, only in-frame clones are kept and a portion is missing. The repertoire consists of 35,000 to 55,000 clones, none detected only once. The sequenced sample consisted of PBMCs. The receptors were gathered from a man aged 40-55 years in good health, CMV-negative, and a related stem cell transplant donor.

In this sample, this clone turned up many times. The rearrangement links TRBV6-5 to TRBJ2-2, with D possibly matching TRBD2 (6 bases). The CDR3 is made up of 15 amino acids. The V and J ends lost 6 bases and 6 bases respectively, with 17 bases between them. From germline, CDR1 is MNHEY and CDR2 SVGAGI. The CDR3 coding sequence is TGTGCCAGCAGCCAACTGGGACTGGGTCCCGGGGAGCTGTTTTTT. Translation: CASSQLGLGPGELFF.

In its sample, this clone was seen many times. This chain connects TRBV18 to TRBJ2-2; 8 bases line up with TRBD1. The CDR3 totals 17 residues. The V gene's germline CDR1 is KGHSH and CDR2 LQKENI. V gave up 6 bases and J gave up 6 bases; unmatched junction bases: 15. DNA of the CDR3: TGTGCCAGCTCGCGCGACCCGGGACAGGTCCGTCCCGGGGAGCTGTTTTTT. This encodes CASSRDPGQVRPGELFF.

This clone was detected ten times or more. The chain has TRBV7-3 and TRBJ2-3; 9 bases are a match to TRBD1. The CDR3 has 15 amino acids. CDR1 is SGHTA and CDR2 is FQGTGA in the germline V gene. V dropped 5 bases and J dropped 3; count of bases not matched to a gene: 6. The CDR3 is CASSAGTGWTDTQYF. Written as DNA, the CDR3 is TGTGCCAGCAGCGCGGGGACAGGGTGGACAGATACGCAGTATTTT.

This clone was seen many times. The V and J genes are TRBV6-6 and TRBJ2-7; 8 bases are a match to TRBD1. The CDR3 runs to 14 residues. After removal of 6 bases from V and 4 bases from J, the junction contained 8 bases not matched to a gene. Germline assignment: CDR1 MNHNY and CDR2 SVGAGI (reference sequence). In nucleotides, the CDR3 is TGTGCCAGCAGCCCTTGGACAGGGTCGTACGAGCAGTACTTC. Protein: CASSPWTGSYEQYF.

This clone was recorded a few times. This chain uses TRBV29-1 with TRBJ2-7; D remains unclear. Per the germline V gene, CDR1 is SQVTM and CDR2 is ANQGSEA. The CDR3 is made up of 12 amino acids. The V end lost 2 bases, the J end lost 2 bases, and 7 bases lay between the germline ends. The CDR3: CSVELRPYEQYV. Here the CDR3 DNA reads TGCAGCGTTGAATTGAGGCCCTACGAGCAGTACGTC.

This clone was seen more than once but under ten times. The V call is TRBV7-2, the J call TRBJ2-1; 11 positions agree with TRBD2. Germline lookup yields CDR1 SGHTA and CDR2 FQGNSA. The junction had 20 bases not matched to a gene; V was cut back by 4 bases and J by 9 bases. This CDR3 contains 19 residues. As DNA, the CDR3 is TGTGCCAGCAGCTCCATACAGCACCGACTAGCGGGACGGAACATTGAGCAGTTCTTC. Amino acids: CASSSIQHRLAGRNIEQFF.

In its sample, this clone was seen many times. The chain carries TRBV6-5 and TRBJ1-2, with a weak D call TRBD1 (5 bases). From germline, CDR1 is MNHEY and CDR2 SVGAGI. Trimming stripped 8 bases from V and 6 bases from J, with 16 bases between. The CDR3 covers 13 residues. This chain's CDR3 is CASGGGSRDGYTF. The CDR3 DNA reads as TGTGCCAGCGGGGGGGGGTCAAGAGATGGCTACACCTTC.

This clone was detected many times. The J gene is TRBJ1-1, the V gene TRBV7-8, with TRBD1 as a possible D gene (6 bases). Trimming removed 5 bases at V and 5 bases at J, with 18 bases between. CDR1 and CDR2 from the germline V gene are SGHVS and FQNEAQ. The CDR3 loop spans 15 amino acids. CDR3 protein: CASSQIVRGITEAFF. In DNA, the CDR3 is TGTGCCAGCAGCCAAATTGTCAGGGGCATAACTGAAGCTTTCTTT.

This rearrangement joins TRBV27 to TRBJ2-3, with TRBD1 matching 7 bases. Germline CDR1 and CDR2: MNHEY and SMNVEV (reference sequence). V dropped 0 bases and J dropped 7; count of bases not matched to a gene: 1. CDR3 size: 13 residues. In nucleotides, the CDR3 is TGTGCCAGCAGTTTATCGACAGGGTATACGCAGTATTTT. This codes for CASSLSTGYTQYF.

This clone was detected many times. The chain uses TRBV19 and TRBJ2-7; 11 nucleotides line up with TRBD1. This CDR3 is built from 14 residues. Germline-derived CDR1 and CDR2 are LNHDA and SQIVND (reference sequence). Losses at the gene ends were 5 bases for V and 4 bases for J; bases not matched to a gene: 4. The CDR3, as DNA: TGTGCCAGTAGTTTAGGACAGGGGGCGTACGAGCAGTACTTC. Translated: CASSLGQGAYEQYF.

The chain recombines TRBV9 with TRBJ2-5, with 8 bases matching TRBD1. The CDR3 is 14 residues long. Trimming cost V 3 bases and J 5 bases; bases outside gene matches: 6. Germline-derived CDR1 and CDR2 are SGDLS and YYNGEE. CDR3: CASSALQGGETQYF. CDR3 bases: TGTGCCAGCAGCGCATTACAGGGGGGTGAGACCCAGTACTTC.